These 28 T cell receptor beta chains were sequenced from one sample in a study of blood T cell repertoires in COVID-19. The table came from immunoSEQ multiplex PCR; TCRdb's copy has only in-frame clones and leaves some out. Counted here are 100,000 to 150,000 clones, 60% to 80% occurring once; the ten biggest clones make up 6%. Sequenced: peripheral blood. Receptors were obtained from a man at least 80 years old with COVID-19, enrolled during active disease.

The rearrangement links TRBV28 to TRBJ1-5; 10 bases agree with TRBD1. After removal of 6 bases from V and 7 bases from J, the junction contained 9 bases not matched to a gene. The CDR3 extends over 15 amino acids. Germline loops: CDR1 MDHEN, CDR2 SYDVKM. The CDR3 region has the DNA TGTGCCAGCAGCCCCCGACAGGGGGCAGAACAGCCCCAGCATTTT. Translated: CASSPRQGAEQPQHF. Full variable domain (missing parts from reference TRBV28 and TRBJ1-5): DVKVTQSSRYLVKRTGEKVFLECVQDMDHENMFWYRQDPGLGLRLIYFSYDVKMKEKGDIPEGYSVSREKKERFSLILESASTNQTSMYLCASSPRQGAEQPQHFGDGTRLSIL.

This clone was detected only once. This chain connects TRBV7-9 to TRBJ2-1; tentative D call: TRBD2 (6 bases). CDR3 size: 15 residues. Germline V CDR1 and CDR2: SEHNR, FQNEAQ (reference sequence). Trimming stripped 3 bases from V and 3 bases from J, with 12 bases between. The CDR3 DNA reads TGTGCCAGCAGCTTCGGGGGAGCCCTCTACAATGAGCAGTTCTTC. Encoded protein: CASSFGGALYNEQFF.

The chain is built from TRBV28 and TRBJ2-3; D uncertain. V shed 3 bases and J shed 5 bases, with 3 bases lying between them. CDR1 MDHEN and CDR2 SYDVKM come from the germline V gene. This CDR3 has 11 residues. CDR3 amino acids: CASSFGDTQYF. The CDR3 DNA reads TGTGCCAGCAGTTTCGGAGATACGCAGTATTTT.

This chain joins TRBV6-6 and TRBJ1-2, with a weak D call TRBD1 (6 bases). The CDR3 runs to 14 residues. Per the germline V gene, CDR1 is MNHNY and CDR2 is SVGAGI (reference sequence). Trimming shortened V by 6 bases and J by 3 bases, and 14 bases separated the two germline ends. The CDR3 DNA follows: TGTGCCAGCAGGCCAGGAGGGGGGGACTATGGCTACACCTTC. This gives the protein CASRPGGGDYGYTF.

This chain joins TRBV29-1 and TRBJ2-1, with D unclear. CDR1 is SQVTM, CDR2 ANQGSEA, per germline. V lost 1 base, J lost 0 bases, and 4 bases lay in between. This CDR3 spans 13 amino acids. The CDR3 reads CSVEASSYNEQFF. The CDR3 DNA is TGCAGCGTTGAAGCGAGCTCCTACAATGAGCAGTTCTTC.

The V call is TRBV5-6, the J call TRBJ2-7; 8 positions match TRBD2. The V segment lost 1 base and the J segment 5 bases; nucleotides outside the gene matches: 5. The CDR3 contains 14 residues. Germline assignment: CDR1 SGHDT and CDR2 YYEEEE. Here the CDR3 DNA reads TGTGCCAGCAGCTTGCGACTAGCGATAAACGAGCAGTACTTC. This codes for CASSLRLAINEQYF.

This clone was detected a few times. The rearrangement links TRBV29-1 to TRBJ1-1; perhaps TRBD1 as D (5 bases). V was trimmed by 7 bases and J by 4 bases, leaving 7 bases between them. This CDR3 has 10 amino acids. Per the germline V gene, CDR1 is SQVTM and CDR2 is ANQGSEA. The DNA for the CDR3 is TGCAGCGGACAGTCCACTGAAGCTTTCTTT. Translated, it gives CSGQSTEAFF.

The chain couples TRBV28 to TRBJ1-5; 8 nucleotides align to TRBD1. Trimming cost V 5 bases and J 4 bases; bases outside gene matches: 1. This CDR3 spans 13 amino acids. Germline V gene data show CDR1 as MDHEN and CDR2 as SYDVKM. The CDR3 bases are TGTGCCAGCAGTCGACAGGGGAATCAGCCCCAGCATTTT. Translation gives CASSRQGNQPQHF.

J is TRBJ2-3 and V is TRBV5-5; D is unclear. From germline, CDR1 is SGHKS and CDR2 YYEKEE (reference sequence). Trimming pared 1 base from V and 0 bases from J, leaving 6 bases between. The length of the CDR3 is 14 residues. The DNA of the CDR3 is TGTGCCAGCAGCTTGCCTTCTAGCACAGATACGCAGTATTTT. This codes for CASSLPSSTDTQYF.

The V and J genes are TRBV30 and TRBJ1-5; 7 nucleotides agree with TRBD1. The CDR3 length is 17 residues. CDR1 GTSNPN and CDR2 SVGIG come from the germline V gene (reference sequence). Unmatched junction bases numbered 14, after V lost 2 bases and J lost 4 bases. DNA for the CDR3: TGTGCCTGGAGTCGGACAGGAGGATGGGAGAGTAATCAGCCCCAGCATTTT. It codes for CAWSRTGGWESNQPQHF.

The chain joins TRBV6-5 to TRBJ2-7, with TRBD1 identical over 7 bases. The germline gives CDR1 MNHEY, CDR2 SVGAGI. The J segment lost 2 bases and the V segment lost 5 bases, leaving 6 bases of the junction unmatched. This CDR3 comprises 14 residues. The CDR3 reads CASSTDRAAYEQYF. The CDR3, as DNA: TGTGCCAGCAGTACCGACAGGGCGGCCTACGAGCAGTACTTC.

V and J are TRBV2 and TRBJ2-1; the match to TRBD1 covers 9 bases. Germline CDR1 is SNHLY and CDR2 is FYNNEI. The V gene end was trimmed by 7 bases and the J gene end by 9 bases; junction bases not matched to a gene: 7. This CDR3 spans 13 amino acids. The CDR3 region has the DNA TGTGCCAGCAACCGGGACAGGGCGACTGAGCAGTTCTTC. This codes for CASNRDRATEQFF. The full variable domain, in which reference TRBV2 and TRBJ2-1 provide the parts outside the CDR3, is EPEVTQTPSHQVTQMGQEVILRCVPISNHLYFYWYRQILGQKVEFLVSFYNNEISEKSEIFDDQFSVERPDGSNFTLKIRSTKLEDSAMYFCASNRDRATEQFFGPGTRLTVL.

The chain carries TRBV19 and TRBJ1-6, with 7 bases fitting TRBD1. The CDR3 runs 14 residues. The germline V gene encodes CDR1 LNHDA and CDR2 SQIVND (reference sequence). With 3 bases clipped from V and 10 bases from J, the junction kept 6 bases outside the gene matches. CDR3 bases: TGTGCCAGTAGTATCGCGACAGGGACCTCACCCCTCCACTTT. Translating gives CASSIATGTSPLHF.

The genes are TRBV12-5 and TRBJ2-7, with D perhaps TRBD1 (6 bases). Germline V gives CDR1 LGHNT, CDR2 FRNRAP. V lost 5 bases, J lost 2 bases, and 13 bases lay in between. CDR3 size: 14 residues. The CDR3 protein is CASGPLQGTYEQYF. The CDR3 coding sequence is TGTGCTAGTGGTCCGTTACAGGGAACCTACGAGCAGTACTTC.

The chain carries TRBV6-5 and TRBJ1-1; D ambiguous. V lost 0 bases and J 2 bases, leaving 7 bases between the germline ends. Germline CDR1 is MNHEY and CDR2 is SVGAGI. The CDR3 loop spans 14 amino acids. CDR3 sequence: CASSYSTPNTEAFF. In nucleotides, the CDR3 is TGTGCCAGCAGTTACTCGACACCAAACACTGAAGCTTTCTTT.

The CDR3 DNA reads TGTGCCAGCAGCCCCGGGACTAGCGGGAGAACCCCCTACAATGAGCAGTTCTTC. It yields the protein CASSPGTSGRTPYNEQFF. V and J are TRBV6-2 or TRBV6-3 and TRBJ2-1, with TRBD2 matching 14 bases. Per the germline V gene, CDR1 is MNHEY and CDR2 is SVGEGT. With V trimmed by 6 bases and J by 2 bases, 9 bases remained unmatched. This CDR3 has 18 residues.

The J gene is TRBJ2-1, the V gene TRBV5-1; D remains ambiguous. In germline, CDR1 is SGHRS, CDR2 YFSETQ. Trimming took off 3 bases at V and 0 bases at J, with 10 bases between the two ends. This CDR3 is built from 15 residues. The CDR3 nucleotides read TGCGCCAGCAGCTGGCAGGTGGGCTCCTACAATGAGCAGTTCTTC. Its protein product is CASSWQVGSYNEQFF.

The chain uses TRBV7-9 and TRBJ2-2; tentative D call: TRBD1 (6 bases). CDR1 and CDR2 (germline): SEHNR, FQNEAQ (reference sequence). With 3 bases removed from V and 8 bases from J, the gap between germline ends came to 13 bases. The CDR3 sequence is 14 residues long. The CDR3 sequence: CASSFYSGVGELFF. The CDR3 DNA reads TGTGCCAGCAGCTTCTACTCAGGGGTAGGGGAGCTGTTTTTT.

The CDR3 bases are TGTGCCATCAGTTACAGGAACACTGAAGCTTTCTTT. It encodes CAISYRNTEAFF. V usage is TRBV10-3 and J usage is TRBJ1-1; D is unresolved. This CDR3 has 12 amino acids. Germline CDR1 ENHRY, CDR2 SYGVKD. Trimming took 5 bases from V and 1 from J, leaving 5 bases between them.

The chain joins TRBV28 to TRBJ2-2; possibly TRBD2 for D (6 bases). Germline values: CDR1 MDHEN, CDR2 SYDVKM. Trimming took 8 bases from V and 5 from J, leaving 18 bases between them. CDR3 length: 15 amino acids. The CDR3 loop reads CASFNGGAYTGELFF. The CDR3 region has the DNA TGTGCCAGCTTTAATGGCGGGGCATATACCGGGGAGCTGTTTTTT.

The chain employs TRBV5-3 and TRBJ2-7; 14 positions agree with TRBD2. TRBV5-3 counts as an open reading frame of uncertain function. V lost 0 bases to trimming and J lost 0 bases; unmatched junction nucleotides: 14. The CDR3 is 21 residues long. The CDR3 protein is CARSLGSPGLAGVRHSYEQYF. As DNA, the CDR3 is TGTGCCAGAAGCTTGGGATCTCCGGGACTAGCGGGAGTCCGACACTCCTACGAGCAGTACTTC.

This clone was recorded once. The chain employs TRBV11-2 and TRBJ2-1, with 9 bases aligning to TRBD2. Germline V gives CDR1 SGHAT, CDR2 FQNNGV. Trimming cost V 0 bases and J 1 base; bases outside gene matches: 4. This CDR3 spans 17 amino acids. This CDR3 reads CASSLERLAVSYNEQFF. In DNA form, the CDR3 reads TGTGCCAGCAGCTTAGAGCGACTAGCGGTGTCCTACAATGAGCAGTTCTTC.

This clone has just one count. The V gene is TRBV28, the J gene TRBJ1-1; 7 bases align to TRBD1. J gave up 1 base and V 6 bases, and 5 bases lay outside the gene matches. The CDR3 has 14 amino acids. In germline, CDR1 is MDHEN, CDR2 SYDVKM. The CDR3 is CASSQGGGNTEAFF. The CDR3 bases are TGTGCCAGCAGCCAGGGGGGTGGGAACACTGAAGCTTTCTTT.

The CDR3 DNA reads as TGTGCCAGCAGTCCTAGCGGGTTCCTAGAGACCCAGTACTTC. This translates into CASSPSGFLETQYF. V gene TRBV7-6 combines with J gene TRBJ2-5; 8 bases are a match to TRBD2. This CDR3 contains 14 residues. The germline V gene has CDR1 SGHVS and CDR2 FNYEAQ. Trimming removed 6 bases from V and 4 bases from J; junction bases left unmatched: 7.

The V call is TRBV28, the J call TRBJ1-2; 7 bases match TRBD1. With 6 bases clipped from V and 7 bases from J, the junction kept 11 bases outside the gene matches. The V gene's germline CDR1 is MDHEN and CDR2 SYDVKM. The length of the CDR3 is 14 residues. The CDR3 nucleotides read TGTGCCAGCAGCCCTCCCTGGACAGGTGGTGGCTACACCTTC. The encoded protein is CASSPPWTGGGYTF.

The chain recombines TRBV2 with TRBJ1-6, with D perhaps TRBD1 (5 bases). Germline values: CDR1 SNHLY, CDR2 FYNNEI. V shed 9 bases and J shed 8 bases, with 20 bases lying between them. The CDR3 is 15 residues long. The CDR3 nucleotides read TGTGCCAGAGGGTTCGGGGAGGGGCCGGATTCACCCCTCCACTTT. This translates into CARGFGEGPDSPLHF.

This clone was recorded a few times. CDR3: CATRSGQGGNQPQHF. The DNA for the CDR3 is TGTGCCACCCGATCAGGGCAGGGCGGCAATCAGCCCCAGCATTTT. The chain employs TRBV15 and TRBJ1-5; possible D gene TRBD1, 5 bases. V lost 8 bases and J 2 bases, leaving 16 bases between the germline ends. The CDR3 is 15 residues long. CDR1 is LNHNV, CDR2 YYDKDF, per germline (reference sequence). Based on the CDR3 plus reference TRBV15 and TRBJ1-5, the full variable domain is DAMVIQNPRYQVTQFGKPVTLSCSQTLNHNVMYWYQQKSSQAPKLLFHYYDKDFNNEADTPDNFQSRRPNTSFCFLDIRSPGLGDTAMYLCATRSGQGGNQPQHFGDGTRLSIL.

In nucleotides, the CDR3 is TGTGCCAGCAGCACCAGGGCCTCAACTAATGAAAAACTGTTTTTT. Amino acid sequence: CASSTRASTNEKLFF. The chain couples TRBV7-2 to TRBJ1-4; a possible D gene is TRBD1 (5 bases). The CDR3 covers 15 residues. V was trimmed by 5 bases and J by 0 bases, leaving 10 bases between them. Germline CDR1 is SGHTA and CDR2 is FQGNSA.